This T cell receptor (beta chain) was recovered during a study of cytomegalovirus exposure and HLA in healthy donors. It was with 60 Vbeta and 13 Jbeta primers that the PCR ran. Sequencing used immunoSEQ multiplex PCR; TCRdb keeps in-frame clones, though not all of them. The repertoire has roughly 180,000 clones, 70% to 90% of them found once; the top ten carry 2% to 2.5%. Trimming stripped 4 bases from V and 1 base from J, with 15 bases between. Germline V gene data show CDR1 as SGHRS and CDR2 as YFSETQ. The CDR3 runs 16 residues. Sequenced input: PBMCs. The chain joins TRBV5-1 to TRBJ1-3, with a possible D match to TRBD1 (6 bases). The sequence was obtained from a male donor in good health and CMV-seronegative. CDR3 sequence (DNA): TGCGCCAGCAGCCGGTTCGGGGGGGCGTCTGGAAACACCATATATTTT. This sequence encodes CASSRFGGASGNTIYF.